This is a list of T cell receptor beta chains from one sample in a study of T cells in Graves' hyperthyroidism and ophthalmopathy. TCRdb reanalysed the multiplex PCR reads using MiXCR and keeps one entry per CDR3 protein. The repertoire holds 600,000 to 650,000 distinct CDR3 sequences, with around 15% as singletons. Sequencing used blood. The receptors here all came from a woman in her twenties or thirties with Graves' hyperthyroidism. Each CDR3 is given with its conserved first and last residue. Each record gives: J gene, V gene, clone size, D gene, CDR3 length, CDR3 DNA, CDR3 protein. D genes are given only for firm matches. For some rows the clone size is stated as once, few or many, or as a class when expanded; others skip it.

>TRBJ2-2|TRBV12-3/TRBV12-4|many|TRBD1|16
TGTGCCAGCAGCGACAGGGGAATGAACACCGGGGGGGAGCTGTTTTTT
CASSDRGMNTGGELFF
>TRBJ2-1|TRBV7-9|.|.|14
TGTGCCAGCAGCTTAGTGGTACAGTGGAATGAGCAGTTCTTC
CASSLVVQWNEQFF
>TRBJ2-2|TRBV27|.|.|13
TGTGCCAGCAGCAAGGGTCGTCCCGGGGAGCTGTTTTTT
CASSKGRPGELFF
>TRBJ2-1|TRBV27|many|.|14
TGTGCCAGCAGTTTATACGGGAGTTTGGGTGAGCAGTTCTTC
CASSLYGSLGEQFF
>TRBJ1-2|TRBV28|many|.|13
TGTGCCAGCAGTCCCGGTTTCGGTAGTGGCTACACCTTC
CASSPGFGSGYTF
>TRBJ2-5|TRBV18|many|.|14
TGTGCCAGCTCACCACCATGGGTAGGAGAGACCCAGTACTTC
CASSPPWVGETQYF
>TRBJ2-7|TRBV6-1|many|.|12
TGTGCCAGCAGTTTTCCAGGCTACGAGCAGTACTTC
CASSFPGYEQYF
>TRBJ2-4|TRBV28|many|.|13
TGTGCCAGCAGTTTAAGACAGAAAAACATTCAGTACTTC
CASSLRQKNIQYF
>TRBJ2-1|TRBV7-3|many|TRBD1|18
TGTGCCAGCAGCTTAATTGGAGGACAGGGATGGGTAGGCAATGAGCAGTTCTTC
CASSLIGGQGWVGNEQFF
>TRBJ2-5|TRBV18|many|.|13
TGTGCCAGCTCACCAAGCTGGGCCCTTTCCCGGTACTTC
CASSPSWALSRYF
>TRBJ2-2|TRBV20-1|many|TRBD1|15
TGCAGTGCTAGCCGGGACAGCGCGAACACCGGGGAGCTGTTTTTT
CSASRDSANTGELFF
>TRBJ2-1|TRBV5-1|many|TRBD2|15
TGCGCCAGCTATGGGGGGGGTAGCGTCTCCAATGAGCAGTTCTTC
CASYGGGSVSNEQFF
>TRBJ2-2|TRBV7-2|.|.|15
TGTGCCAGCAGCTTAAACTATGTCGTCACCGGGGAGCTGTTTTTT
CASSLNYVVTGELFF
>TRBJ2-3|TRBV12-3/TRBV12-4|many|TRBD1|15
TGTGCCAGCAACGGACAGGATATTTACGCAGATACGCAGTATTTT
CASNGQDIYADTQYF
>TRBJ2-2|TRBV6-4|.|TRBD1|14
TGTGCCAGCAGACCCGGGACAGTCACCGGGGAGCTGTTTTTT
CASRPGTVTGELFF
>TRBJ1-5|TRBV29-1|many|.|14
TGCAGCGTTGAATTAAACTCGGGCAATCAGCCCCAGCATTTT
CSVELNSGNQPQHF
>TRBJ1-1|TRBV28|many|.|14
TGTGCCAGCAGTTTGTGGGGCGCGGGGACTGAAGCTTTCTTT
CASSLWGAGTEAFF
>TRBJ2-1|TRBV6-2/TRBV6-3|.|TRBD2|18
TGTGCCAGCATTTTCCCGGGGTTGCGGGAGGGGTCCTACAATGAGCAGTTCTTC
CASIFPGLREGSYNEQFF
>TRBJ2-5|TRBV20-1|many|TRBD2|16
TGCAGTGCTAGAGGACTGACGATAGGGGAGGGGGAGACCCAGTACTTC
CSARGLTIGEGETQYF
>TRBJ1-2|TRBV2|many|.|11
TGTGCCAGCATTCGGCCGGGTGGCTACACCTTC
CASIRPGGYTF
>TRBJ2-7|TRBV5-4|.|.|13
TGTGCCAGCAGCTTGGATGTCGGCAACGAGCAGTACTTC
CASSLDVGNEQYF
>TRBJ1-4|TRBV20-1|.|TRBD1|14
TGCAGTGCTAGCGGTGGGGACAGCATCGAAAAACTGTTTTTT
CSASGGDSIEKLFF
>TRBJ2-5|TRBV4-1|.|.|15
TGCGCCAGCAGCCAAGTAATGGGGGCCCAAGAGACCCAGTACTTC
CASSQVMGAQETQYF
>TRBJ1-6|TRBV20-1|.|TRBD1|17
TGCAGTGCTAGTTCCGGGACAGTAAGCTCCTATAATTCACCCCTCCACTTT
CSASSGTVSSYNSPLHF
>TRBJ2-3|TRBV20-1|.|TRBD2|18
TGCAGTGCTAGAGGCCGACCAAATAGCGGGATCCTCCCGGATACGCAGTATTTT
CSARGRPNSGILPDTQYF
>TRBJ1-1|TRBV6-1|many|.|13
TGTGCCAGCAGTGAAAGGGGCCACACTGAAGCTTTCTTT
CASSERGHTEAFF
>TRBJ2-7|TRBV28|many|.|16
TGTGCCAGCAGTTTCATTTACGAGAAGGGGACCTACGAGCAGTACTTC
CASSFIYEKGTYEQYF
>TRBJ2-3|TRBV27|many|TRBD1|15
TGTGCCAGCAGTCCTGGGACAGGGGGGAGAGATACGCAGTATTTT
CASSPGTGGRDTQYF